Described below is a single TCR beta chain sequence and its context. Its antigen is undetermined. The sample originates from a study of shared clonotypes between healthy human individuals. Study as a whole: Three CD4 naive, three CD4 memory, two CD8 naive and one CD8 memory plate were used per donor. Study results and limitations: Clonotype sharing among the donors was expected to vary with sequencing depth. What naive subsets generally showed was a larger estimated richness than memory subsets showed.

Sequencing used immunoSEQ multiplex PCR; TCRdb keeps in-frame clones, though not all of them. The sample carries about 1 million clones, around 76% recorded once. V lost 2 bases, J lost 5 bases, and 6 bases stayed unmatched. The CDR3 contains 15 residues. Germline V lookup: CDR1 SGHTA, CDR2 FQGTGA. This TCR derives from a man between 18 and 29 years old in good health. The sample consisted of memory CD4+ T cells sorted from blood. Subset indicated: CD45RA-negative fraction. This chain connects TRBV7-3 to TRBJ2-1; 7 positions agree with TRBD1. CDR3 in amino acids: CASSLLGQINNEQFF. The CDR3, as DNA: TGTGCCAGCAGCTTATTGGGACAGATAAACAATGAGCAGTTCTTC. Filled out from reference TRBV7-3 and TRBJ2-1, the complete variable domain reads GAGVSQTPSNKVTEKGKYVELRCDPISGHTALYWYRQSLGQGPEFLIYFQGTGAADDSGLPNDRFFAVRPEGSVSTLKIQRTERGDSAVYLCASSLLGQINNEQFFGPGTRLTVL.